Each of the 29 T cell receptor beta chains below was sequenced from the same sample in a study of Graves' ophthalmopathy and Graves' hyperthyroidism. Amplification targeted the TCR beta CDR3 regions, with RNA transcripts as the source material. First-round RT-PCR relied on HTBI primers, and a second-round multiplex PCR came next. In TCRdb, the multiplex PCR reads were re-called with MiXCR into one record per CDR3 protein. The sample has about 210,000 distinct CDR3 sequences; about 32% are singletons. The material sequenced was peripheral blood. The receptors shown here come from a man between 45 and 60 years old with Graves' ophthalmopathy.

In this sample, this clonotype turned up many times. CDR3 nucleotides: TGTGCCAGCAATCGCGACAGGAGTCAGCCCCAGCATTTT. It codes for CASNRDRSQPQHF. The V call is TRBV12-3 or TRBV12-4, the J call TRBJ1-5, with a possible D match to TRBD1 (6 bases). Trimming took off 7 bases at V and 6 bases at J, with 13 bases between the two ends. This CDR3 comprises 13 residues.

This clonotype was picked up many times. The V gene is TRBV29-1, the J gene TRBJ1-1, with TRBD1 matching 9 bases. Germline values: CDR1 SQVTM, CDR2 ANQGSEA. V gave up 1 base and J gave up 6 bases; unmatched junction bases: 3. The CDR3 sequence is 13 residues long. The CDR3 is CSVEGRTGAEAFF. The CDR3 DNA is TGCAGCGTTGAAGGCCGGACAGGGGCTGAAGCTTTCTTT.

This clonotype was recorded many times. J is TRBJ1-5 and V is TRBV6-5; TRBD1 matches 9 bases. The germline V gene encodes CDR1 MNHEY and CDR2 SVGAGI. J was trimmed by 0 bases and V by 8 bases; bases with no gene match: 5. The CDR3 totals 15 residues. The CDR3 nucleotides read TGTGCCAGCGGATGGACAGGGGATAGCAATCAGCCCCAGCATTTT. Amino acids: CASGWTGDSNQPQHF.

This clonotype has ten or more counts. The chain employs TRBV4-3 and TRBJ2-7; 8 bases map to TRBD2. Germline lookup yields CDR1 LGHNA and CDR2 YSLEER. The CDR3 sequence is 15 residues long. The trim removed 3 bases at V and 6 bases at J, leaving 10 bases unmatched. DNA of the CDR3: TGCGCCAGCAGCCAGATCGGGAGGGATGGAACCGAGCAGTACTTC. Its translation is CASSQIGRDGTEQYF.

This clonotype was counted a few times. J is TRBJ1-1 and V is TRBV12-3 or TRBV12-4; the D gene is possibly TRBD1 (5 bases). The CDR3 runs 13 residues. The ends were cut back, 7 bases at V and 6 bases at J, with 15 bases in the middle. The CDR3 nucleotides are TGTGCCAGCACCCTCGGAGCGGGGGCTGAAGCTTTCTTT. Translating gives CASTLGAGAEAFF.

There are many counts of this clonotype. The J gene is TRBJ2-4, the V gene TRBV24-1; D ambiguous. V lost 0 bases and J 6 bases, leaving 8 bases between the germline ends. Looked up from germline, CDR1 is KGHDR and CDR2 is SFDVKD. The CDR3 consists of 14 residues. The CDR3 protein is CATSDLRTSNIQYF. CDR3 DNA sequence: TGTGCCACCAGTGATTTGAGGACCTCAAACATTCAGTACTTC.

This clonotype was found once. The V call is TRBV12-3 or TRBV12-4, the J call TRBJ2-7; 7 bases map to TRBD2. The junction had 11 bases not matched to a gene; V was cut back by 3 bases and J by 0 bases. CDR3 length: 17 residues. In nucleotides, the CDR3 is TGTGCCAGCAGTTTCCGTATTAGCGGGTCTACCTCCTACGAGCAGTACTTC. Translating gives CASSFRISGSTSYEQYF.

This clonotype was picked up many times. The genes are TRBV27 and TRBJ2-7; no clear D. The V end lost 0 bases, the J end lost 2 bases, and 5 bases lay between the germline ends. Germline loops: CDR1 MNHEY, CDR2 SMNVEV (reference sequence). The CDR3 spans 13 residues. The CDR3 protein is CASSLSGPYEQYF. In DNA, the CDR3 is TGTGCCAGCAGTTTATCAGGGCCCTACGAGCAGTACTTC.

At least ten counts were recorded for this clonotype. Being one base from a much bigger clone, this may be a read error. The CDR3: CASSLSEGVVETQYF. Written as DNA, the CDR3 is TGTGCCAGCAGTCTCAGCGAGGGGGTGGTGGAGACCCAGTACTTC. V is TRBV6-1 and J is TRBJ2-5; perhaps TRBD1 as D (6 bases). The V end lost 5 bases, the J end lost 5 bases, and 18 bases lay between the germline ends. CDR3 size: 15 residues. The V gene's germline CDR1 is MNHNS and CDR2 SASEGT.

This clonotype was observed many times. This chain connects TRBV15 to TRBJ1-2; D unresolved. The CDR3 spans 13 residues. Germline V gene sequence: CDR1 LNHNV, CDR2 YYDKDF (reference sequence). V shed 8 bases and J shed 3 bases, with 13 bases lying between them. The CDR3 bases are TGTGCCACCGGAGAGGGAAAGGACTATGGCTACACCTTC. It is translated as CATGEGKDYGYTF. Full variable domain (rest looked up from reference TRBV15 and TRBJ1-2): DAMVIQNPRYQVTQFGKPVTLSCSQTLNHNVMYWYQQKSSQAPKLLFHYYDKDFNNEADTPDNFQSRRPNTSFCFLDIRSPGLGDTAMYLCATGEGKDYGYTFGSGTRLTVV.

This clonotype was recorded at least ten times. Written as DNA, the CDR3 is TGTGCCAGCAGCCCAATCTTAAGAACTACTAGCGGGAGGGGCTACGAGCAGTACTTC. Its translation: CASSPILRTTSGRGYEQYF. This rearrangement joins TRBV7-3 to TRBJ2-7; TRBD2 matches 13 bases. The trim removed 5 bases at V and 3 bases at J, leaving 16 bases unmatched. Germline loops: CDR1 SGHTA, CDR2 FQGTGA. The CDR3 consists of 19 residues.

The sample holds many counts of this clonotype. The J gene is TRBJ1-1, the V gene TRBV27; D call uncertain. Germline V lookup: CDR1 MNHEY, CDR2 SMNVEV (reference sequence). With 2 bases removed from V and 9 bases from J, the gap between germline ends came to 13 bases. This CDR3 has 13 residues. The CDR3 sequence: CASSLNTAGKAFF. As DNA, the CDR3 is TGTGCCAGCAGTTTAAATACGGCGGGGAAAGCTTTCTTT.

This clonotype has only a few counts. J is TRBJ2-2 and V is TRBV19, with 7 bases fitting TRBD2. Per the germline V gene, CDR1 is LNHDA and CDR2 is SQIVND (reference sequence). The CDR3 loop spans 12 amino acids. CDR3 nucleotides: TGTGCTGTGGCGGGAGAGGGCGGGGAGCTGTTTTTT. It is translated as CAVAGEGGELFF.

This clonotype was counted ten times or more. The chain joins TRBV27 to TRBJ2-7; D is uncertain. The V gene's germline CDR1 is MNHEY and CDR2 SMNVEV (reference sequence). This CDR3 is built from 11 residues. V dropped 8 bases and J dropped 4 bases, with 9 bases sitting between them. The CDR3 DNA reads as TGTGCCAGCTTCTCTGGGTACGAGCAGTACTTC. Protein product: CASFSGYEQYF.

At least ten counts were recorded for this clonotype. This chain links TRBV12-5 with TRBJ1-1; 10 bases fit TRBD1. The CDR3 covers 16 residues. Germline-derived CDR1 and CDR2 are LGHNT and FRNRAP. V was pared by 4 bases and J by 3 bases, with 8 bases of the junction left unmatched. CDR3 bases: TGTGCTAGTGGTTCCTCGACAGGGGGCTTGGACACTGAAGCTTTCTTT. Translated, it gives CASGSSTGGLDTEAFF.

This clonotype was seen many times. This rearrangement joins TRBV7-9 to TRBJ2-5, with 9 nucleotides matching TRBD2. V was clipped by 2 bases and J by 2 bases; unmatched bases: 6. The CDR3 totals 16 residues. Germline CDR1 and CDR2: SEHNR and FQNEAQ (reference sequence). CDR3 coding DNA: TGTGCCAGCAGCTTAAGGTCTAGCGGGGTTCAAGAGACCCAGTACTTC. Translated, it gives CASSLRSSGVQETQYF.

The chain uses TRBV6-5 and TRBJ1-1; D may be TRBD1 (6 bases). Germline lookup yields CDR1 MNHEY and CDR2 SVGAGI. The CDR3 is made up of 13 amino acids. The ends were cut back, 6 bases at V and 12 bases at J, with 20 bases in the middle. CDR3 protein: CASRSAGVRMTFF. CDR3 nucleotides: TGTGCCAGCAGATCTGCAGGGGTCAGGATGACTTTCTTT.

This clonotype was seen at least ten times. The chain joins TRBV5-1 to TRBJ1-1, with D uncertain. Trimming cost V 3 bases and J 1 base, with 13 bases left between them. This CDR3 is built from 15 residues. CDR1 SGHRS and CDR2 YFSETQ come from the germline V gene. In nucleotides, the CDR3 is TGCGCCAGCAGCTCCACCGGGCTCCAGAACACTGAAGCTTTCTTT. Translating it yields CASSSTGLQNTEAFF.

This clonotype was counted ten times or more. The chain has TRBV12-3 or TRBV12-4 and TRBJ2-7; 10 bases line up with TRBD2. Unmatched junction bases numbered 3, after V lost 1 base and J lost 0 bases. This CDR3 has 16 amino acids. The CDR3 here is CASSLGASGSSYEQYF. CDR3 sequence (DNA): TGTGCCAGCAGTTTAGGGGCTAGCGGGAGCTCCTACGAGCAGTACTTC.

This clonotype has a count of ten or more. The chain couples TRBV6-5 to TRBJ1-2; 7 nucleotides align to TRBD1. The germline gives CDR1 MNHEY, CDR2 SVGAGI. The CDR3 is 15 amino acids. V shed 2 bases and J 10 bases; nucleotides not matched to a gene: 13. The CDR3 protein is CASSYLKLTGSNYTF. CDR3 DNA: TGTGCCAGCAGTTACCTTAAACTGACAGGGTCGAACTACACCTTC.

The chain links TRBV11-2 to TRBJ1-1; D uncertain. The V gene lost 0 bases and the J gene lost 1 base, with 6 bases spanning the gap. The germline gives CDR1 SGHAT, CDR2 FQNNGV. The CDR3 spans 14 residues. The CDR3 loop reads CASSLDISNTEAFF. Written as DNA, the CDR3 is TGTGCCAGCAGCTTAGATATTTCGAACACTGAAGCTTTCTTT.

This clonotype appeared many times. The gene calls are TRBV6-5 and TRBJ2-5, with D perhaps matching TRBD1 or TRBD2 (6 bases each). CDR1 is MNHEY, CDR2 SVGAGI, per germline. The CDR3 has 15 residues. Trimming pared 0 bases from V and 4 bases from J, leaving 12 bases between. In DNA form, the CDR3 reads TGTGCCAGCAGTTACTCGATCGGGGGCTCAGAGACCCAGTACTTC. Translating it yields CASSYSIGGSETQYF.

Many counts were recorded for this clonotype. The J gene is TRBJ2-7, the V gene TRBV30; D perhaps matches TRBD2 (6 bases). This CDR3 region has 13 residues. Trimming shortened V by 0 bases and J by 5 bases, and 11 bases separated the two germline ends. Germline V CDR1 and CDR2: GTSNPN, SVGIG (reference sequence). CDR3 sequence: CAWSVGGNNEQYF. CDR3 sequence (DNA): TGTGCCTGGAGTGTGGGCGGGAACAACGAGCAGTACTTC.

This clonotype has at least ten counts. CDR3 in amino acids: CASSLNGGGDTEAFF. The CDR3 coding sequence is TGTGCCAGCAGCTTAAACGGGGGTGGAGACACTGAAGCTTTCTTT. This chain joins TRBV7-2 and TRBJ1-1, with a tentative D call TRBD1 (5 bases). Per the germline V gene, CDR1 is SGHTA and CDR2 is FQGNSA. Deletions cut 2 bases from V and 3 bases from J, with 13 bases between. This CDR3 is built from 15 residues.

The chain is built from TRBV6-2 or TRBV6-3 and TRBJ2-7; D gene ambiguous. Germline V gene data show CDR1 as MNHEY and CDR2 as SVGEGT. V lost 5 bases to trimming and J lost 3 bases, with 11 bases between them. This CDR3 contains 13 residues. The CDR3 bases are TGTGCCAGCAGTGACATTCTCCACTACGAGCAGTACTTC. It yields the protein CASSDILHYEQYF.

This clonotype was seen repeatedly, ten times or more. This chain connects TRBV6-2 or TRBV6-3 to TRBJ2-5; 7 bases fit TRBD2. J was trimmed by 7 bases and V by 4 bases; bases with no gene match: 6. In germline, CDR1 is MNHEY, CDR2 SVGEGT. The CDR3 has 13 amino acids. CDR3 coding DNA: TGTGCCAGCAGTTCCAGCGGGACCGGGACCCAGTACTTC. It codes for CASSSSGTGTQYF.

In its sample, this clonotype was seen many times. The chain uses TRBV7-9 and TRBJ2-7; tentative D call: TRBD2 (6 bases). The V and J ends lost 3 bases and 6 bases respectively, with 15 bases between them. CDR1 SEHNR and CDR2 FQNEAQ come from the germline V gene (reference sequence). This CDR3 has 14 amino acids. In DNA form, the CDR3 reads TGTGCCAGCAGCTTCGCAGGGAGGTATGGCGAGCAGTACTTC. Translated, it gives CASSFAGRYGEQYF.

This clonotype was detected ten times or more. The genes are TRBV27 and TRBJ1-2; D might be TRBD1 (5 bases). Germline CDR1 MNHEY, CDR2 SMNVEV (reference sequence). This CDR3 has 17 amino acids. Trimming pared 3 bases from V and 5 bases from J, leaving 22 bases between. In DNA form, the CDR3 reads TGTGCCAGCAGTTTCTTCCCCGGGACCGCGGCAAAATATGGCTACACCTTC. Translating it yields CASSFFPGTAAKYGYTF.

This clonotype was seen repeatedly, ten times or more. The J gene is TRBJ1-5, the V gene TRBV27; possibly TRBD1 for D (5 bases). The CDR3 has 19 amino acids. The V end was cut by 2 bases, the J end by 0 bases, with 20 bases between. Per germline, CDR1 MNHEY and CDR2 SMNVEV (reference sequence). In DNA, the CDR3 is TGTGCCAGCAGTTTAATAGCGGGGCCCCTCGGTAATAGCAATCAGCCCCAGCATTTT. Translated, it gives CASSLIAGPLGNSNQPQHF.